The 5 T cell receptor beta chains below come from one sample, sequenced in a study of T-cell memory formation after mild COVID-19. Via MiXCR, TCRdb re-called the 5' RACE reads, giving one row per CDR3 protein. The data show 95,000 to 120,000 distinct CDR3 sequences, with 22% seen just once and around 40% held by the top ten. The material sequenced was PBMCs or a T cell subset sorted from them (not recorded which). These receptors were taken from a man between 18 and 35 years old who had mild COVID-19 (a few samples of this study predate the infection). Cell type and time point are not known.

The table lists this clonotype with a few counts. The J gene is TRBJ2-1, the V gene TRBV25-1; D unclear. The V gene's germline CDR1 is MGHDK and CDR2 SYGVNS. The CDR3 consists of 10 residues. With 6 bases removed from V and 8 bases from J, the gap between germline ends came to 5 bases. The CDR3 DNA reads as TGTGCCAGCAGATCCGATGAGCAGTTCTTC. Translation: CASRSDEQFF.

This clonotype was observed a few times. The chain joins TRBV7-9 to TRBJ1-1, with D maybe TRBD1 (6 bases). V lost 5 bases and J 0 bases, leaving 10 bases between the germline ends. Germline V gene sequence: CDR1 SEHNR, CDR2 FQNEAQ (reference sequence). The CDR3 is 14 residues long. The CDR3 nucleotides read TGTGCCAGCAGCGGGGGCCCACTGAACACTGAAGCTTTCTTT. As protein: CASSGGPLNTEAFF.

At least ten counts were recorded for this clonotype. The V call is TRBV7-9, the J call TRBJ1-2; D remains ambiguous. V lost 1 base and J 5 bases, leaving 11 bases between the germline ends. The CDR3 runs to 14 residues. Per the germline V gene, CDR1 is SEHNR and CDR2 is FQNEAQ (reference sequence). The CDR3 loop is CASSLGAGLYGYTF. Here the CDR3 DNA reads TGTGCCAGCAGCTTAGGGGCGGGGTTATATGGCTACACCTTC.

The chain is built from TRBV29-1 and TRBJ2-3; 10 nucleotides line up with TRBD2. The CDR3 length is 15 residues. V lost 3 bases, J lost 2 bases, and 5 bases stayed unmatched. Germline-derived CDR1 and CDR2 are SQVTM and ANQGSEA. In DNA, the CDR3 is TGCAGCGTTGACGGGCTAGCGGGAGACACAGATACGCAGTATTTT. This codes for CSVDGLAGDTDTQYF.

CDR3: CASSASGIDTQYF. The DNA of the CDR3 is TGTGCCAGCAGCGCGTCGGGGATCGATACGCAGTATTTT. The chain has TRBV9 and TRBJ2-3; weak D call: TRBD2 (5 bases). Germline assignment: CDR1 SGDLS and CDR2 YYNGEE. CDR3 length: 13 amino acids. V lost 3 bases and J 6 bases, leaving 11 bases between the germline ends.